The 14 T cell receptor beta chains presented below share a single source sample, sequenced in a study of blood T cells in healthy people across ages. A sample-barcoded 5' primer and a J-beta primer mix were used in a second PCR of roughly 7 to 12 cycles. MiXCR, applied by TCRdb to the 5' RACE reads, yields one record per CDR3 protein. The data contain roughly 800,000 distinct CDR3 sequences, 35% to 40% of them singletons. The specimen sequenced was blood. The origin of the receptors is a young man in good health.

In this sample, this clonotype turned up many times. The chain recombines TRBV10-3 with TRBJ2-1; no firm D call. CDR1 is ENHRY and CDR2 is SYGVKD in the germline V gene. This CDR3 comprises 14 residues. Trimming left V 11 bases short and J 0 bases short, with 14 bases between. The CDR3 DNA reads TGTGCCTCATCAAACTTCGGCTCCTACAATGAGCAGTTCTTC. Amino acids: CASSNFGSYNEQFF.

This clonotype turned up a few times. The rearrangement uses TRBV4-3 and TRBJ1-1; D is possibly TRBD1 (5 bases). This CDR3 region has 12 residues. The V end lost 5 bases, the J end lost 11 bases, and 15 bases lay between the germline ends. Germline CDR1 reads LGHNA; CDR2 reads YSLEER. This chain's CDR3 is CASSETGTGAFF. CDR3 bases: TGCGCCAGCAGCGAAACCGGGACCGGCGCTTTCTTT.

This clonotype was observed a few times. The chain employs TRBV29-1 and TRBJ2-7; D possibly matches TRBD1 or TRBD2 (5 bases each). The CDR3 contains 14 residues. The V gene lost 0 bases and the J gene lost 2 bases, with 11 bases spanning the gap. Looked up from germline, CDR1 is SQVTM and CDR2 is ANQGSEA. The CDR3 is CSVEDSRETYEQYF. CDR3 coding DNA: TGCAGCGTTGAAGATTCCAGGGAGACCTACGAGCAGTACTTC.

The table lists this clonotype with many counts. The chain carries TRBV14 and TRBJ2-3; D gene ambiguous. V was pared by 3 bases and J by 0 bases, with 4 bases between. Looked up from germline, CDR1 is SGHDN and CDR2 is FVKESK. The CDR3 has 13 amino acids. CDR3 in amino acids: CASSHGSTDTQYF. The CDR3 DNA reads TGTGCCAGCAGCCACGGGAGCACAGATACGCAGTATTTT. Drawing the rest from reference TRBV14 and TRBJ2-3, the complete variable domain is EAGVTQFPSHSVIEKGQTVTLRCDPISGHDNLYWYRRVMGKEIKFLLHFVKESKQDESGMPNNRFLAERTGGTYSTLKVQPAELEDSGVYFCASSHGSTDTQYFGPGTRLTVL.

This clonotype was detected a few times. The chain is built from TRBV6-6 and TRBJ1-4, with TRBD1 identical over 7 bases. CDR1 and CDR2 (germline): MNHNY, SVGAGI (reference sequence). The CDR3 runs to 13 residues. Losses at the gene ends were 8 bases for V and 7 bases for J; bases not matched to a gene: 7. The CDR3 coding sequence is TGTGCCAGCTCTACAGGGGTGATTGAAAAACTGTTTTTT. Translation: CASSTGVIEKLFF.

This clonotype has just a few counts. The J gene is TRBJ2-7, the V gene TRBV20-1, with 10 nucleotides matching TRBD1. This CDR3 has 14 residues. Germline lookup yields CDR1 DFQATT and CDR2 SNEGSKA (reference sequence). Losses at the gene ends were 1 base for V and 6 bases for J; bases not matched to a gene: 6. The CDR3 protein is CSARGGTGVLEQYF. CDR3 bases: TGCAGTGCTAGAGGAGGGACAGGGGTGCTCGAGCAGTACTTC.

The rearrangement joins TRBV20-1 to TRBJ1-5, with D uncertain. The V gene's germline CDR1 is DFQATT and CDR2 SNEGSKA (reference sequence). This CDR3 is 14 amino acids long. Trimming left V 3 bases short and J 4 bases short, with 13 bases between. The CDR3 sequence is CSARAGNGNQPQHF. In nucleotides, the CDR3 is TGCAGTGCTAGGGCGGGGAATGGAAATCAGCCCCAGCATTTT.

CDR3 DNA: TGCGCCAGCAGTTCAAGCGAGGGTTCACCCCTCCACTTT. Amino acids: CASSSSEGSPLHF. The genes are TRBV5-1 and TRBJ1-6; D remains ambiguous. With 5 bases removed from V and 9 bases from J, the gap between germline ends came to 12 bases. The CDR3 runs 13 residues. Germline V gives CDR1 SGHRS, CDR2 YFSETQ.

This chain links TRBV27 with TRBJ2-2; D might be TRBD2 (6 bases). CDR1 and CDR2 (germline): MNHEY, SMNVEV (reference sequence). V was trimmed by 10 bases and J by 1 base, leaving 10 bases between them. There are 13 residues in the CDR3. The CDR3 DNA sequence: TGTGCCACTGGGGGGTGGAACACCGGGGAGCTGTTTTTT. It translates to CATGGWNTGELFF.

The rearrangement uses TRBV12-3 or TRBV12-4 and TRBJ1-2; D remains ambiguous. Trimming removed 10 bases from V and 6 bases from J, with 15 bases in between. The CDR3 runs 12 residues. The CDR3: CATVGQSDGYTF. The DNA for the CDR3 is TGTGCCACCGTCGGGCAGTCCGATGGCTACACCTTC.

As regards this clonotype: A read error may be the cause here, since a much bigger clone is one base away. The V gene is TRBV10-3, the J gene TRBJ2-5, with 9 bases matching TRBD2. The V and J ends lost 6 bases and 4 bases, in that order; junction bases with no gene match: 6. Germline-derived CDR1 and CDR2 are ENHRY and SYGVKD. This CDR3 is built from 14 residues. CDR3 protein: CAIRAGLASETQYF. CDR3 sequence (DNA): TGTGCCATCAGGGCGGGACTAGCCTCAGAGACCCAGTACTTC.

The CDR3 DNA reads TGTGCCAGCAGTTCTCCCCCCGATTCGGGCACAGATACGCAGTATTTT. This gives the protein CASSSPPDSGTDTQYF. The chain joins TRBV12-3 or TRBV12-4 to TRBJ2-3; D is ambiguous. Trimming left V 4 bases short and J 1 base short, with 15 bases between. The CDR3 runs to 16 residues.

This clonotype was recorded once. The rearrangement uses TRBV12-3 or TRBV12-4 and TRBJ2-1; D is undetermined. The closer fit of TRBJ2-7 to the DNA end suggests the J call may be wrong. The CDR3 extends over 14 amino acids. In DNA, the CDR3 is TGTGCCAGCAGTGCTAGTCCAACCTACAATGAGCAGTACTTC. As protein: CASSASPTYNEQYF.

This clonotype occurred a few times. This chain connects TRBV27 to TRBJ1-2; D is unresolved. Trimming pared 5 bases from V and 4 bases from J, leaving 14 bases between. This CDR3 is built from 14 residues. The germline gives CDR1 MNHEY, CDR2 SMNVEV (reference sequence). CDR3: CASSPRNLGYGYTF. The CDR3 coding sequence is TGTGCCAGCAGTCCCCGGAATCTGGGCTATGGCTACACCTTC.